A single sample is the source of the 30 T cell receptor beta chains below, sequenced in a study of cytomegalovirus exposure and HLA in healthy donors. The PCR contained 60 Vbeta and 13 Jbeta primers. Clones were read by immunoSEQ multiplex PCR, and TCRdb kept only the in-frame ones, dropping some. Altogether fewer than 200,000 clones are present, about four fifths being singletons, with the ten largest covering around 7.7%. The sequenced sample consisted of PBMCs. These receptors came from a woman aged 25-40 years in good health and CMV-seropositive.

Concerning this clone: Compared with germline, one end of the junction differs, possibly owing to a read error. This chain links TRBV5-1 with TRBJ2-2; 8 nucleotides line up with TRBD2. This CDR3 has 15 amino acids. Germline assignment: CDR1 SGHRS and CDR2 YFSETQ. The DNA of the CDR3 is TGCGCCGCGGGCAAAGCGGGGGCGAGCACCGGGGAGCTATTTTTT. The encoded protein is CAAGKAGASTGELFF.

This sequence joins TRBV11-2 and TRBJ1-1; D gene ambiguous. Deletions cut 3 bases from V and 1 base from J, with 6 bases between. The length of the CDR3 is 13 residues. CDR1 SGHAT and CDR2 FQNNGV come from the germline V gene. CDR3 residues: CASSFRPNTEAFF. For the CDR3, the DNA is TGTGCCAGCAGCTTTCGTCCGAACACTGAAGCTTTCTTT.

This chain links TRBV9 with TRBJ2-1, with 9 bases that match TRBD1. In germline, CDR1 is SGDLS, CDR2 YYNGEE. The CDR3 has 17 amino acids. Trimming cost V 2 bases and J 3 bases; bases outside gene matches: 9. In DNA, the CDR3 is TGTGCCAGCAGCGTGTCTACCGGGACAGGGATCTACAATGAGCAGTTCTTC. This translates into CASSVSTGTGIYNEQFF. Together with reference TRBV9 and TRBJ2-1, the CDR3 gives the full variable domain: DSGVTQTPKHLITATGQRVTLRCSPRSGDLSVYWYQQSLDQGLQFLIQYYNGEERAKGNILERFSAQQFPDLHSELNLSSLELGDSALYFCASSVSTGTGIYNEQFFGPGTRLTVL.

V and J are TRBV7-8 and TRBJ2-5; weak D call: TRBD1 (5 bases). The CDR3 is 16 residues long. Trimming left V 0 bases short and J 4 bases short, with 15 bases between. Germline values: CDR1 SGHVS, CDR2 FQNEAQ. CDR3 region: CASSLARTRTRETQYF. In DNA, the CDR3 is TGTGCCAGCAGCTTAGCCAGGACCCGGACAAGAGAGACCCAGTACTTC. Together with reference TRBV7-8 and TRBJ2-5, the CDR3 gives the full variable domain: GAGVSQSPRYKVAKRGQDVALRCDPISGHVSLFWYQQALGQGPEFLTYFQNEAQLDKSGLPSDRFFAERPEGSVSTLKIQRTQQEDSAVYLCASSLARTRTRETQYFGPGTRLLVL.

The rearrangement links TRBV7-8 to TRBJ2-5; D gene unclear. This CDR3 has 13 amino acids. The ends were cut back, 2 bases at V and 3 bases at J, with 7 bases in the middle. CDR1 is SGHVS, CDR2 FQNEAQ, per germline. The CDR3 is CASSLWQKETQYF. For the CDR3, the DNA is TGTGCCAGCAGCTTATGGCAGAAAGAGACCCAGTACTTC.

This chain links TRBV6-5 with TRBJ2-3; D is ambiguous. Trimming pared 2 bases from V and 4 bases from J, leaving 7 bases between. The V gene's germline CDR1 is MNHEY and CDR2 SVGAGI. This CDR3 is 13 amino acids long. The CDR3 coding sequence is TGTGCCAGCAGTTACGCTCAGTCAGATACGCAGTATTTT. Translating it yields CASSYAQSDTQYF.

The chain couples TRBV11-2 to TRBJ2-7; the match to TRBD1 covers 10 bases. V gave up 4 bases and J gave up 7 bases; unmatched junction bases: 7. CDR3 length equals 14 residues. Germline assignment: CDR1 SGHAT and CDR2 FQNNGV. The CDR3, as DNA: TGTGCCAGCAGCTCGACAGGGGGCATGAGTGAGCAGTACTTC. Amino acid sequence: CASSSTGGMSEQYF.

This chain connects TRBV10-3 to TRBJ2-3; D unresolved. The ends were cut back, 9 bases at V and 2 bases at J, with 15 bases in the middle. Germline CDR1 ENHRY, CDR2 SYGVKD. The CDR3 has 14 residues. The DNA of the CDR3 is TGTGCCATGTCAGTTGTTGGTCTCACAGATACGCAGTATTTT. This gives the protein CAMSVVGLTDTQYF.

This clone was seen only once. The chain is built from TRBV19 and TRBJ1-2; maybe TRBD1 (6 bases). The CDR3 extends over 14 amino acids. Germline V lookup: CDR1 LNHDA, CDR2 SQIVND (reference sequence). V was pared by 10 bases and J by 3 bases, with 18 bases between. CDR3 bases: TGTGCCACGGCTCGGGACACCGACTACTATGGCTACACCTTC. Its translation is CATARDTDYYGYTF.

The CDR3 protein is CASSHLDRVYGYTF. CDR3 nucleotides: TGTGCCAGCAGCCACCTCGACAGGGTCTATGGCTACACCTTC. The chain carries TRBV14 and TRBJ1-2; 7 bases fit TRBD1. Germline V gene sequence: CDR1 SGHDN, CDR2 FVKESK. V shed 3 bases and J 4 bases; nucleotides not matched to a gene: 5. This CDR3 is built from 14 residues.

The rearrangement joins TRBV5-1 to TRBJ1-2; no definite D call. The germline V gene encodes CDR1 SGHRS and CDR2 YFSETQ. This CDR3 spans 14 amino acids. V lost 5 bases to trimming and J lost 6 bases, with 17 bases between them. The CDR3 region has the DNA TGCGCCAGCAGAAAAGTCGGGTCAAAGGATGGCTACACCTTC. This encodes CASRKVGSKDGYTF.

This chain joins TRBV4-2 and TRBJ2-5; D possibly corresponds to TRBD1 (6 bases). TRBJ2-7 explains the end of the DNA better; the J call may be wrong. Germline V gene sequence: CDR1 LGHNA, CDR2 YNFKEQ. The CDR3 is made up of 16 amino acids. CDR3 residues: CASSQDRNRDSYEQYF. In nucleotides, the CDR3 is TGTGCCAGCAGCCAAGATCGTAACAGGGATTCTTACGAGCAGTACTTC.

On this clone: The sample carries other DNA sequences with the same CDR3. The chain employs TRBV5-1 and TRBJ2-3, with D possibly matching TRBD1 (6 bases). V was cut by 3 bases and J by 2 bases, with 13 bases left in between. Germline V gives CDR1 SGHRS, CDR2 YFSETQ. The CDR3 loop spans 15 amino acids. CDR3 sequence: CASSSDRPDTDTQYF. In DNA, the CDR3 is TGCGCCAGCAGCTCCGACAGGCCTGACACAGATACGCAGTATTTT.

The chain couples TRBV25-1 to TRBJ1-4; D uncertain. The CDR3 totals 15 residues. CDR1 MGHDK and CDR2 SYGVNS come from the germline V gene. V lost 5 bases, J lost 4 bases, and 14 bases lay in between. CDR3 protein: CASSPPSGLNEKLFF. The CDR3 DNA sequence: TGTGCCAGCAGTCCCCCGTCGGGTCTTAATGAAAAACTGTTTTTT.

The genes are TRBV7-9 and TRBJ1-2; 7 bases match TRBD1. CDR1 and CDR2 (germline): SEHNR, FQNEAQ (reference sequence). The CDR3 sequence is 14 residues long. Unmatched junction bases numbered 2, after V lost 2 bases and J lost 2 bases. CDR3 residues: CASSLKQGNYGYTF. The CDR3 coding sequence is TGTGCCAGCAGCTTAAAACAGGGGAACTATGGCTACACCTTC.

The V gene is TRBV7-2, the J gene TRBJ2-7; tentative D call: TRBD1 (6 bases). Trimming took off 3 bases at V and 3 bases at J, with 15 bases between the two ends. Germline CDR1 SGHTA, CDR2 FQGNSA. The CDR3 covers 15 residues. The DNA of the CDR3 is TGTGCCAGCAGCTTCTCAGGGGCAGAAGGCTACGAGCAGTACTTC. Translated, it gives CASSFSGAEGYEQYF. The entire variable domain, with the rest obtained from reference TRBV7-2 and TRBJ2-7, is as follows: GAGVSQSPSNKVTEKGKDVELRCDPISGHTALYWYRQSLGQGLEFLIYFQGNSAPDKSGLPSDRFSAERTGGSVSTLTIQRTQQEDSAVYLCASSFSGAEGYEQYFGPGTRLTVT.

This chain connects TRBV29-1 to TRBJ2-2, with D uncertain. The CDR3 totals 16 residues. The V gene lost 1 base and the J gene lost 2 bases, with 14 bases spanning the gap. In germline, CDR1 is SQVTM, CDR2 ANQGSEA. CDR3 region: CSVEGYSLLNTGELFF. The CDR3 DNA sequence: TGCAGCGTTGAAGGGTACAGCCTGCTAAACACCGGGGAGCTGTTTTTT.

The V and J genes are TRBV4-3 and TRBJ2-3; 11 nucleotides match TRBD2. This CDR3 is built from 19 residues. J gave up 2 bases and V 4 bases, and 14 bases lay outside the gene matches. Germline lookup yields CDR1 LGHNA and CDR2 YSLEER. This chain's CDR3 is CASSPLITLAGGLTDTQYF. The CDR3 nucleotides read TGCGCCAGCAGCCCCCTGATAACCTTAGCGGGGGGGCTCACAGATACGCAGTATTTT.

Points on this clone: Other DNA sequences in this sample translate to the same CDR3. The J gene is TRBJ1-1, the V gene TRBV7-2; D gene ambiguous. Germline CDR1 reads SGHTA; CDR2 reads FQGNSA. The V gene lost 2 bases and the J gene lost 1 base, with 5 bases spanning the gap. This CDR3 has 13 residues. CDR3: CASSLTRNTEAFF. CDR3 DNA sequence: TGTGCCAGCAGCTTAACCAGGAACACTGAAGCTTTCTTT.

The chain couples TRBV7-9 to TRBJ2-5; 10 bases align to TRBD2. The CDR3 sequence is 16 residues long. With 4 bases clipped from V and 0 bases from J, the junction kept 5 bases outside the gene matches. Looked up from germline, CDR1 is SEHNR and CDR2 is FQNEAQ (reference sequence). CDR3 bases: TGTGCCAGCAGCTCAATAGCGGGGGGAAACCAAGAGACCCAGTACTTC. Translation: CASSSIAGGNQETQYF.

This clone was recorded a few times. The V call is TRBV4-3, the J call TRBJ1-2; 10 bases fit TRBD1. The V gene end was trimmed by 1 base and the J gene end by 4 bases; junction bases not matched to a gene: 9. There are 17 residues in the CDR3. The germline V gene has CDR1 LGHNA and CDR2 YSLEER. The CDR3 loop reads CASSQGDRGVYTYGYTF. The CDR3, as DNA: TGCGCCAGCAGCCAAGGGGACAGGGGAGTTTATACCTATGGCTACACCTTC.

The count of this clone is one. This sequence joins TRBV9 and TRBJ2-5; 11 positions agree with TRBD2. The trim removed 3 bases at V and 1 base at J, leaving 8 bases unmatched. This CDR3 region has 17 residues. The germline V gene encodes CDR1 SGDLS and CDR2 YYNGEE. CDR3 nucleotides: TGTGCCAGCAGCGCCCCTACCGGGACTAGCGGCCAAGAGACCCAGTACTTC. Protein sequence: CASSAPTGTSGQETQYF.

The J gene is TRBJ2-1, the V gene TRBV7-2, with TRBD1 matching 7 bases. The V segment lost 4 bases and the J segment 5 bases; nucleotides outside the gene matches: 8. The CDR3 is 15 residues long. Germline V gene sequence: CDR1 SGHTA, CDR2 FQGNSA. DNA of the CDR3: TGTGCCAGCAGCTCCGACAGGGTGTTCGACAATGAGCAGTTCTTC. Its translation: CASSSDRVFDNEQFF.

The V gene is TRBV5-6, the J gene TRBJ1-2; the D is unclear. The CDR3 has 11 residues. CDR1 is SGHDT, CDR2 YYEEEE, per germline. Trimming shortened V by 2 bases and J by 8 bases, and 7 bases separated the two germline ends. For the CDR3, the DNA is TGTGCCAGCAGCTTAAGCGGCGGCTACACCTTC. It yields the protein CASSLSGGYTF.

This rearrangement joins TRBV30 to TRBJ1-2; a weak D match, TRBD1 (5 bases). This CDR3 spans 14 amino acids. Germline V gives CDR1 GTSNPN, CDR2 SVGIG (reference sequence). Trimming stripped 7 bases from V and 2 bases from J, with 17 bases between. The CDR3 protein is CASQFHRRNYGYTF. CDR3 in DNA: TGTGCCTCCCAATTCCACAGGCGAAACTATGGCTACACCTTC.

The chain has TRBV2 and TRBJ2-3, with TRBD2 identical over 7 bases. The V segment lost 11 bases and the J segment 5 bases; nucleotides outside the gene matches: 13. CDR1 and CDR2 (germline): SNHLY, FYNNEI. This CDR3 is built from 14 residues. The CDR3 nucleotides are TGTGCCGGGAGCGGGGCTAGCGGACTAGATACGCAGTATTTT. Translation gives CAGSGASGLDTQYF.

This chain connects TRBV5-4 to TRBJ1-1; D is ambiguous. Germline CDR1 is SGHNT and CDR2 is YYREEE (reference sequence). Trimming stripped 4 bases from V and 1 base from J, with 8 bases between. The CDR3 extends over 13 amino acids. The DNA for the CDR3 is TGTGCCAGCAGCGCGGACTGGAACACTGAAGCTTTCTTT. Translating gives CASSADWNTEAFF.

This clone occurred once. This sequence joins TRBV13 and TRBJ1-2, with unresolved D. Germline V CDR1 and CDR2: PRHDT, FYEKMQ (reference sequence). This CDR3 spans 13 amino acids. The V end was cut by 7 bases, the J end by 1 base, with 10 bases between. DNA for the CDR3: TGTGCCAGCAACCACGGGATTAACTATGGCTACACCTTC. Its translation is CASNHGINYGYTF.

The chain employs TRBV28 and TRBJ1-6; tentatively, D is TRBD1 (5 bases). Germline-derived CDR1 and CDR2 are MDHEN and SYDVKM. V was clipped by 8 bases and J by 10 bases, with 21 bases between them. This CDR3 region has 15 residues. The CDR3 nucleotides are TGTGCCAGCCGGGCCCAGGGAGGTCCCCACTCACCCCTCCACTTT. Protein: CASRAQGGPHSPLHF.

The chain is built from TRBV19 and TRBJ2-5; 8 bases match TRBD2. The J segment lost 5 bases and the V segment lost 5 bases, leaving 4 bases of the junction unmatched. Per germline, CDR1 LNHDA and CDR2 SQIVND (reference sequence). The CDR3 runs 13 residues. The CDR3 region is CASSSLAGETQYF. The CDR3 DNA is TGTGCCAGTAGTTCCTTAGCGGGGGAGACCCAGTACTTC.